This TCR beta chain was documented in a study of shared clonotypes between healthy human individuals. Overall study results and limits: Relative to clonotypes present in all four donors, those not shared had lower generation probabilities. Sampling was confined to blood; repertoires within tissues likely differ. Naive CD4 clonotypes overlapped across several donors at about 5.3%.

Data came from immunoSEQ multiplex PCR; TCRdb stores just in-frame clones and leaves some out. The top ten hold 1% to 1.3% of the sample, which has about 2 million clones, approximately 94% seen once. CD45RO-negative CD8 cells positively selected for CCR7 made up the naive population, which excluded terminally differentiated effector memory CD45RA+ cells. Free of recent acute infections or vaccinations, the donors were healthy HIV-negative adults. To note about this clone: The target antigen is unknown.

The sequence came from a man between 18 and 29 years old in good health. The sample taken for sequencing was naive CD8+ T cells sorted from blood.

CDR3 in amino acids: CASSRDSITGELFF. DNA of the CDR3: TGTGCCAGCAGCCGGGACAGCATCACCGGGGAGCTGTTTTTT. V gene TRBV7-9 combines with J gene TRBJ2-2; 7 nucleotides agree with TRBD1. Germline V gives CDR1 SEHNR, CDR2 FQNEAQ (reference sequence). J gave up 4 bases and V 5 bases, and 4 bases lay outside the gene matches. The CDR3 is made up of 14 amino acids.